Below, one TCR beta chain is given with its context. Its antigen is still unknown. These data originate in a study of cytomegalovirus exposure and HLA in healthy donors. Findings and caveats of the study: Later analysis demonstrated an association between a missense DCLRE1C variant and TCR beta V- and J-gene trimming. A cluster of highly shared sequence variants was likely a sequencing artifact. In terms of immune exposure information, only CMV serostatus was available. A later analysis by the authors found several of the most significant clusters apparently linked to common viral pathogens.

V shed 4 bases and J shed 3 bases, with 10 bases lying between them. In germline, CDR1 is SGHDT, CDR2 YYEEEE. This CDR3 contains 14 residues. With 60 Vbeta and 13 Jbeta primers, the PCR was carried out. This table comes from immunoSEQ multiplex PCR, and its TCRdb copy is limited to in-frame clones, with some not included. The sample includes 81,000 or so clones, 70% to 75% of them seen just once. Sequencing was carried out using PBMCs. V gene TRBV5-6 combines with J gene TRBJ1-4; possibly TRBD1 for D (5 bases). This clonotype originated in a man in his sixties in good health and CMV-seronegative. The CDR3: CASSQRGPNEKLFF. In nucleotides, the CDR3 is TGTGCCAGCAGCCAAAGGGGTCCTAATGAAAAACTGTTTTTT.